This T cell receptor beta chain was observed in a study of cytomegalovirus exposure and HLA in healthy donors. Findings of the study overall: Donors belonging to an Asian-associated ancestry cluster reportedly showed fewer N-insertions in productive TCRs than the roughly 670-donor mean, according to what a later analysis found. When analyzed later, the rates of TCR association showed variation by HLA locus, with DRB1 the most and HLA-C the fewest. TCR beta V- and J-gene trimming was later associated with a missense DCLRE1C variant.

In regard to this clone: Its antigen remains unidentified.

PCR primers comprised 60 Vbeta and 13 Jbeta primers. TCRdb keeps only in-frame clones here, not all; method: immunoSEQ multiplex PCR. The data hold tens of thousands of clones, with 70% to 85% observed a single time. The TCR was taken from a man aged 35 to 55 in good health and CMV-seronegative. The sequenced sample was PBMCs.

The CDR3 bases are TGTGCCATCAGTGAAGGTGTAGCGGGGGGGACGAGTACGCAGTATTTT. Residues: CAISEGVAGGTSTQYF. V usage is TRBV10-3 and J usage is TRBJ2-3; 11 bases map to TRBD2. V trimming: 3 bases; J trimming: 8 bases; junction bases outside the gene matches: 10. The CDR3 covers 16 residues. Looked up from germline, CDR1 is ENHRY and CDR2 is SYGVKD.